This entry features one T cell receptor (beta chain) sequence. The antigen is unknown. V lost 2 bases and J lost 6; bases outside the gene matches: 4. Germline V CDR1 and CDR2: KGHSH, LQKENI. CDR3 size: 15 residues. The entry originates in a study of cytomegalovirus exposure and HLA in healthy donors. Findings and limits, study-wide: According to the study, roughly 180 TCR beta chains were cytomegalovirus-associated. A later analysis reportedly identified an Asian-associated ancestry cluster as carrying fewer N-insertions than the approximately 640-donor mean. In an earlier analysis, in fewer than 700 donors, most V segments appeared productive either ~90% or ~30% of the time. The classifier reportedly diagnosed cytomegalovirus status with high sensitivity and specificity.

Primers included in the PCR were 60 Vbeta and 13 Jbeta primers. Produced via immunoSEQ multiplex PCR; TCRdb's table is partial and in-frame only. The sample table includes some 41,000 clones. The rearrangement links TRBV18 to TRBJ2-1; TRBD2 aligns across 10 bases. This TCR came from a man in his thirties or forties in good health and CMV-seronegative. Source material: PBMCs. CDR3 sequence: CASSPATSGINEQFF. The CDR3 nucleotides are TGTGCCAGCTCACCAGCAACTAGCGGGATCAATGAGCAGTTCTTC. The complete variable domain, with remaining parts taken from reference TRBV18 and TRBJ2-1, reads NAGVMQNPRHLVRRRGQEARLRCSPMKGHSHVYWYRQLPEEGLKFMVYLQKENIIDESGMPKERFSAEFPKEGPSILRIQQVVRGDSAAYFCASSPATSGINEQFFGPGTRLTVL.